The T cell receptor beta chain described here comes from a study of blood T cell repertoires in COVID-19. For the study at large: Acute and convalescent COVID-19 specimens originated in the United States, Italy and Spain. T cells, B-cell-depleted T cells, or PBMCs provided the cDNA or gDNA that served as material.

Germline V gene lookup returns CDR1 SGHRS and CDR2 YFSETQ. The CDR3 has 18 amino acids. Under the authors' procedure: Amplification with reference gene primers provided the estimates of nucleated cell counts. Produced via immunoSEQ multiplex PCR; TCRdb's table is partial and in-frame only. V, J and clone size derive from that table, while D and trimming were established from the DNA sequence. Altogether over 80,000 clones are present, approximately 86% being singletons, with the ten largest covering 1% to 1.5%. Note on this clone: The junction does not match germline at one end; this may be a read error.

The chain recombines TRBV5-1 with TRBJ2-5, with 8 positions matching TRBD2. The origin of this receptor is an elderly man with active or convalescent COVID-19. Sample: peripheral blood. CDR3 amino acids: CARSPGGTRGGTGETQYF. DNA of the CDR3: TGCGCCCGCAGCCCGGGGGGGACTCGCGGGGGAACCGGAGAGACCCAGTACTTC.